This TCR beta chain stems from a study of metastatic and nonmetastatic thyroid tumors. Looking at the study overall: Patients with malignant and benign thyroid disease provided blood and tumor or nodule tissue, whose repertoires were compared.

Study results and limitations: According to reports, the diversity of TCR beta was significantly higher in malignant thyroid tumors than in benign nodules, and this held in both blood and tumor samples.

No patient received treatment before thyroid surgery. In the authors' workflow: Building a distant-metastasis classifier for papillary thyroid cancer drew on CDR3 differences across clinicopathological groups. Via MiXCR, TCRdb re-called the PCR reads. The V and J calls reflect TCRdb's pipeline rather than the authors' work. The table has 6,500 to 8,000 clones, around 30% seen once. This clone has a handful of counts. Its target is not known. CDR3 length: 12 residues. V lost 6 bases to trimming and J lost 4 bases, with 7 bases between them. CDR1 MNHNS and CDR2 SASEGT come from the germline V gene. The chain carries TRBV6-1 and TRBJ1-5, with D unresolved. The source is a male donor with papillary thyroid cancer or a benign thyroid nodule (not recorded which). Some clones in this sample may be carry-over from other donors' samples. The material sequenced was tumor tissue. CDR3 sequence (DNA): TGTGCCAGCAGCGACGGGAATCAGCCCCAGCATTTT. This encodes CASSDGNQPQHF.